These T cell receptor beta chains were read from a single sample in a study of cytomegalovirus exposure and HLA in healthy donors. The method was immunoSEQ multiplex PCR; TCRdb's version includes in-frame clones alone and lacks a portion of them. The sample contains under 85,000 clones, roughly 95% of which appear only once. Sequenced material: PBMCs. Receptors originate from a woman in her late teens or twenties in good health and CMV-seropositive. CDR3s include the opening cysteine and the closing phenylalanine or tryptophan. A D gene is named only where the DNA matches it firmly. The listing skips clone size in some rows; elsewhere it reads once, few, many or a size class.

CAISEVGGETQYF,TGTGCCATCAGTGAAGTAGGGGGAGAGACCCAGTACTTC,.,TRBV10-3,once,TRBJ2-5
CASSEGRLAGGPDTQYF,TGTGCCAGCAGTGAAGGTCGACTAGCGGGGGGGCCGGATACGCAGTATTTT,TRBD2,TRBV6-1,.,TRBJ2-3
CASSPLGTGGDGYTF,TGCGCCAGCAGCCCCCTCGGGACAGGGGGCGATGGCTACACCTTC,TRBD1,TRBV5-1,.,TRBJ1-2
CASSGLQETQYF,TGTGCCAGCAGCGGACTCCAAGAGACCCAGTACTTC,.,TRBV9,.,TRBJ2-5
CASSLGTASGNTIYF,TGTGCCAGCAGCTTAGGGACAGCCTCTGGAAACACCATATATTTT,TRBD1,TRBV5-8,.,TRBJ1-3
CASSALEGGASGYTF,TGCGCCAGCAGCGCCCTTGAGGGGGGGGCATCTGGCTACACCTTC,.,TRBV5-1,.,TRBJ1-2
CASSDTGRGSTGELFF,TGTGCCAGCAGTGACACCGGGAGAGGTAGCACCGGGGAGCTGTTTTTT,.,TRBV6-4,.,TRBJ2-2
CASSLSFGTGIYEQYF,TGTGCCAGCAGTTTATCGTTCGGGACAGGGATCTACGAGCAGTACTTC,TRBD1,TRBV27,.,TRBJ2-7
CASSQKGDSPLHF,TGTGCCAGCAGCCAAAAGGGGGATTCACCCCTCCACTTT,.,TRBV7-9,.,TRBJ1-6
CASSGRDSGNYGYTF,TGCGCCAGCAGCGGAAGGGACAGCGGAAACTATGGCTACACCTTC,TRBD1,TRBV5-1,.,TRBJ1-2
CAASGRATGELFF,TGTGCCGCTAGCGGGAGGGCAACCGGGGAGCTGTTTTTT,TRBD2,TRBV25-1,.,TRBJ2-2
CASSPLAAGTGELFF,TGTGCCAGCAGCCCACTAGCGGCGGGCACCGGGGAGCTGTTTTTT,TRBD2,TRBV7-2,.,TRBJ2-2
CASSHRQGNTEAFF,TGTGCCAGTAGTCACCGACAGGGGAACACTGAAGCTTTCTTT,TRBD1,TRBV19,.,TRBJ1-1
CASSPEAGLNTEAFF,TGTGCCAGCTCACCAGAAGCAGGGTTGAACACTGAAGCTTTCTTT,.,TRBV18,.,TRBJ1-1
CSVEIPLAGDYEQYF,TGCAGCGTTGAAATTCCCCTAGCGGGAGACTACGAGCAGTACTTC,TRBD2,TRBV29-1,.,TRBJ2-7
CASSYSASGSNEQFF,TGTGCCAGCAGTTACTCGGCTAGCGGGAGCAATGAGCAGTTCTTC,TRBD2,TRBV6-6,.,TRBJ2-1
CASSHKPQGSPQPQHF,TGTGCCAGCAGCCATAAGCCACAGGGGTCTCCTCAGCCCCAGCATTTT,TRBD1,TRBV5-6,few,TRBJ1-5
CASRTAANYGYTF,TGTGCCAGCCGAACAGCAGCTAACTATGGCTACACCTTC,.,TRBV2,.,TRBJ1-2
CASSFGLAGNEQFF,TGTGCCAGCAGCTTCGGACTAGCGGGTAATGAGCAGTTCTTC,TRBD2,TRBV11-3,.,TRBJ2-1
CAWGFTGAPNEKLFF,TGTGCCTGGGGTTTCACAGGGGCTCCCAATGAAAAACTGTTTTTT,TRBD1,TRBV30,.,TRBJ1-4